The clone carrying this TCR beta chain was observed a handful of times. Its antigen is not identified. RNA transcripts gave rise to amplified TCR beta CDR3 regions. First-round RT-PCR of the TCR CDR3 relied on the HTBI primer set. TCRdb called the multiplex PCR reads again in MiXCR, with one record for every CDR3 protein. The table includes about 560,000 distinct CDR3 sequences, 16% detected once. Germline CDR1 and CDR2: MNHEY and SMNVEV (reference sequence). J lost 4 bases, V lost 3 bases, and 6 bases had no gene match. This CDR3 is built from 15 residues. This sample was taken from a study of T cells in Graves' hyperthyroidism and ophthalmopathy. Study outcomes and limitations: Separation of ophthalmopathy from stable hyperthyroidism was achieved by a 13 V-J model. Most expanded thyroid clonotypes above 0.001 recurred in blood.

Lactation, pregnancy, other autoimmune disease or uncontrolled infection excluded patients. The material sequenced was blood. This sequence was found in a woman aged 18-29 years with Graves' hyperthyroidism. V gene TRBV27 combines with J gene TRBJ2-7; 10 bases align to TRBD2. CDR3 sequence: CASSFLAGDDYEQYF. CDR3 nucleotide sequence: TGTGCCAGCAGTTTTCTAGCGGGGGACGATTACGAGCAGTACTTC.